The clone carrying this T cell receptor (beta chain) was detected many times. Its specificity is not known. Time point noted: persistent/refractory GD, antithyroid drugs over 5 years with positive TRAb. PBMCs provided the RNA from which the TCR library was made. Graves' disease diagnosis used American Thyroid Association guidelines. The CDR3 loop spans 14 amino acids. V was shortened by 6 bases and J by 1 base, with 15 bases between the two germline ends. CDR1 is DFQATT, CDR2 SNEGSKA, per germline (reference sequence). For TCR beta, libraries came from iRepertoire HTBI primers and Arm-PCR of CDR3 regions. Per the authors' pipeline: The study identified under 80 TRBV and 13 to 15 TRBJ segments across samples. TCRdb used MiXCR to reprocess the multiplex PCR reads, holding one entry per CDR3 protein. TCRdb's processing, not the study's, gives the V and J calls here. The sample holds some 330,000 distinct CDR3 sequences, roughly 24% seen once.

This specimen comes from a study of regulatory T cells in long-lasting Graves disease. Broader study findings: Patients whose Graves' disease persisted exhibited lower TCR diversity than those newly diagnosed. Thyroid tissue went unstudied; only peripheral blood was examined.

The TCR sequence derives from a woman between 35 and 50 years old with Graves disease. The J gene is TRBJ1-1, the V gene TRBV20-1; D not certain. The sequencing used peripheral blood mononuclear cells (PBMCs), collected when the disease was refractory, from a patient treated with antithyroid drugs. This chain's CDR3 is CSAPSRSTNTEAFF. CDR3 nucleotide sequence: TGCAGTGCACCATCTAGGTCCACGAACACTGAAGCTTTCTTT.